These 26 T cell receptor beta chains originate from one sample sequenced in a study of blood T cell repertoires in COVID-19. Some clones are missing from TCRdb's copy, which holds only in-frame ones; the method was immunoSEQ multiplex PCR. The table records hundreds of thousands of clones, approximately 90% of them present only once. The sequencing sample was made of PBMCs or T cells enriched from blood (not recorded which). These receptors all come from a man aged 25-45 years who had recovered from COVID-19.

The gene calls are TRBV15 and TRBJ2-2; 8 bases match TRBD1. This CDR3 comprises 17 residues. V lost 0 bases and J lost 1; bases outside the gene matches: 4. CDR1 LNHNV and CDR2 YYDKDF come from the germline V gene (reference sequence). The CDR3 DNA reads as TGTGCCACCAGCAGAGAGAGAGGACAGGGGAACACCGGGGAGCTGTTTTTT. Protein product: CATSRERGQGNTGELFF. The full variable domain, completed using reference TRBV15 and TRBJ2-2, is DAMVIQNPRYQVTQFGKPVTLSCSQTLNHNVMYWYQQKSSQAPKLLFHYYDKDFNNEADTPDNFQSRRPNTSFCFLDIRSPGLGDTAMYLCATSRERGQGNTGELFFGEGSRLTVL.

The CDR3 region has the DNA TGTGCCAGCAGCTCCGGGACTAGCGGGTTCCCGAGTCAAATTCCCGAGCAGTACTTC. This sequence encodes CASSSGTSGFPSQIPEQYF. The chain uses TRBV7-2 and TRBJ2-7; TRBD2 matches 12 bases. This CDR3 spans 19 amino acids. CDR1 SGHTA and CDR2 FQGNSA come from the germline V gene. J lost 6 bases, V lost 4 bases, and 19 bases had no gene match.

The chain combines TRBV2 with TRBJ2-5; 7 positions match TRBD1. The CDR3 is 13 amino acids. With 2 bases clipped from V and 14 bases from J, the junction kept 11 bases outside the gene matches. Looked up from germline, CDR1 is SNHLY and CDR2 is FYNNEI. In DNA, the CDR3 is TGTGCCAGCAGTGAAATTACTCCGACAGGGTTATACTTC. This codes for CASSEITPTGLYF.

V usage is TRBV24-1 and J usage is TRBJ2-1; D is perhaps TRBD1 (6 bases). Trimming took off 6 bases at V and 3 bases at J, with 8 bases between the two ends. The germline CDR1 and CDR2 sequences are KGHDR and SFDVKD. The CDR3 runs 13 residues. CDR3 loop: CATSRDNYNEQFF. The CDR3 coding sequence is TGTGCCACCAGTCGGGACAACTACAATGAGCAGTTCTTC.

This chain connects TRBV11-3 to TRBJ2-7, with D tentatively TRBD1 (6 bases). The germline CDR1 and CDR2 sequences are SGHNT and YENEEA. This CDR3 is 15 amino acids long. The V gene lost 1 base and the J gene lost 4 bases, with 14 bases spanning the gap. The CDR3 loop is CASSLGHGTPYEQYF. CDR3 in DNA: TGTGCCAGCAGCTTAGGGCACGGGACACCGTACGAGCAGTACTTC.

The chain links TRBV28 to TRBJ2-3; possibly TRBD2 for D (6 bases). V was trimmed by 3 bases and J by 0 bases, leaving 10 bases between them. The CDR3 totals 15 residues. Germline CDR1 MDHEN, CDR2 SYDVKM. The DNA for the CDR3 is TGTGCCAGCAGTTTTTTAGCGGATAGCACAGATACGCAGTATTTT. Its protein product is CASSFLADSTDTQYF.

This clone was observed a single time. V is TRBV7-9 and J is TRBJ2-5; 8 nucleotides match TRBD2. The CDR3 contains 14 residues. V shed 2 bases and J 4 bases; nucleotides not matched to a gene: 3. Germline lookup yields CDR1 SEHNR and CDR2 FQNEAQ (reference sequence). The CDR3 is CASSLRLAGETQYF. The CDR3 region has the DNA TGTGCCAGCAGCTTAAGGCTAGCGGGAGAGACCCAGTACTTC.

V is TRBV6-5 and J is TRBJ2-7; D uncertain. This CDR3 spans 15 amino acids. Trimming shortened V by 0 bases and J by 2 bases, and 11 bases separated the two germline ends. Germline V CDR1 and CDR2: MNHEY, SVGAGI. CDR3 sequence: CASSYSTAEAYEQYF. The CDR3 nucleotides are TGTGCCAGCAGTTACTCGACGGCCGAGGCCTACGAGCAGTACTTC.

The chain uses TRBV11-2 and TRBJ2-5; no clear D gene. Trimming took off 1 base at V and 1 base at J, with 7 bases between the two ends. CDR3 length: 14 amino acids. Germline V gene sequence: CDR1 SGHAT, CDR2 FQNNGV. The CDR3: CASSLAHIQETQYF. CDR3 DNA sequence: TGTGCCAGCAGCTTAGCACACATCCAAGAGACCCAGTACTTC.

This clone appeared once. The chain employs TRBV5-4 and TRBJ2-1; the match to TRBD2 covers 7 bases. The CDR3 extends over 16 amino acids. J lost 1 base, V lost 2 bases, and 6 bases had no gene match. Germline CDR1 reads SGHNT; CDR2 reads YYREEE (reference sequence). In DNA form, the CDR3 reads TGTGCCAGCAGCTTACCGGGACTAAGTTCCTACAATGAGCAGTTCTTC. This codes for CASSLPGLSSYNEQFF.

The gene calls are TRBV28 and TRBJ2-7, with D possibly matching TRBD1 (5 bases). V lost 6 bases, J lost 4 bases, and 16 bases lay in between. The germline CDR1 and CDR2 sequences are MDHEN and SYDVKM. This CDR3 is built from 14 residues. CDR3 sequence: CASRGARTGYEQYF. The CDR3 DNA reads as TGTGCCAGCAGAGGGGCACGAACCGGGTACGAGCAGTACTTC.

J is TRBJ1-5 and V is TRBV30, with D possibly being TRBD1 (5 bases). V was clipped by 0 bases and J by 5 bases, with 8 bases between them. Germline V gene data show CDR1 as GTSNPN and CDR2 as SVGIG (reference sequence). This CDR3 is 13 amino acids long. CDR3 sequence (DNA): TGTGCCTGGAGTGTGACAGACGATCAGCCCCAGCATTTT. Translation gives CAWSVTDDQPQHF.

The chain recombines TRBV30 with TRBJ1-4; 9 bases are a match to TRBD1. The germline CDR1 and CDR2 sequences are GTSNPN and SVGIG (reference sequence). This CDR3 region has 17 residues. Trimming took 2 bases from V and 2 from J; bases not matched to a gene: 9. CDR3 DNA sequence: TGTGCCTGGAGTTCCGGGACAGGGCTGCGCACTAATGAAAAACTGTTTTTT. It yields the protein CAWSSGTGLRTNEKLFF.

The chain employs TRBV29-1 and TRBJ2-5; D is ambiguous. The CDR3 contains 12 residues. The V gene's germline CDR1 is SQVTM and CDR2 ANQGSEA. Trimming pared 7 bases from V and 1 base from J, leaving 10 bases between. The CDR3 sequence: CSAGSFQETQYF. CDR3 bases: TGCAGCGCCGGGTCTTTCCAAGAGACCCAGTACTTC.

The chain carries TRBV5-6 and TRBJ2-1, with D possibly being TRBD2 (5 bases). There are 17 residues in the CDR3. V was shortened by 3 bases and J by 10 bases, with 26 bases between the two germline ends. Per the germline V gene, CDR1 is SGHDT and CDR2 is YYEEEE. The CDR3 nucleotides read TGTGCCAGCAGCTCATACGTCGCTAGCCCCGGAAGTGGGGAGCAGTTCTTC. Protein sequence: CASSSYVASPGSGEQFF.

The V call is TRBV19, the J call TRBJ2-7, with D possibly TRBD1 on 6 matching bases. The V gene's germline CDR1 is LNHDA and CDR2 SQIVND (reference sequence). V was pared by 5 bases and J by 2 bases, with 16 bases between. This CDR3 is built from 15 residues. DNA for the CDR3: TGTGCCAGTAGTCCAGGGGCGGGTCCCACCTACGAGCAGTACTTC. Translation: CASSPGAGPTYEQYF.

This chain's CDR3 is CASSSASGAGATQYF. DNA of the CDR3: TGTGCCAGCAGCTCCGCTAGCGGCGCGGGAGCTACGCAGTATTTT. This sequence joins TRBV7-2 and TRBJ2-3; TRBD2 matches at 7 bases. The CDR3 spans 15 residues. Germline trimming cut 4 bases from V and 8 bases from J; bases unmatched to any gene: 12. Germline CDR1 and CDR2: SGHTA and FQGNSA.

J is TRBJ2-2 and V is TRBV4-2, with 7 bases aligning to TRBD1. The V gene's germline CDR1 is LGHNA and CDR2 YNFKEQ. The CDR3 is made up of 16 amino acids. Trimming at V came to 4 bases and at J to 4 bases, leaving 9 bases not matched to a gene. CDR3 residues: CASSRNRDSGTGELFF. The CDR3 DNA is TGTGCCAGCAGCCGGAACCGGGACAGTGGCACCGGGGAGCTGTTTTTT.

The CDR3 here is CASSSAGGVGAPLHF. CDR3 nucleotide sequence: TGTGCCAGTAGTTCGGCAGGCGGGGTCGGGGCACCCCTCCACTTT. The chain couples TRBV19 to TRBJ1-6; D ambiguous. Germline V gene sequence: CDR1 LNHDA, CDR2 SQIVND (reference sequence). The CDR3 length is 15 residues. The ends were cut back, 5 bases at V and 11 bases at J, with 19 bases in the middle.

In this sample, this clone turned up a few times. The chain carries TRBV3-1 (or the pseudogene TRBV3-2) and TRBJ1-6; TRBD1 is a possible D gene (5 bases). Trimming stripped 0 bases from V and 9 bases from J, with 18 bases between. The CDR3 has 17 residues. Germline values: CDR1 LGHDT, CDR2 YNNKEL (reference sequence). The chain's CDR3 is CASSQDLVWGVASPLHF. In nucleotides, the CDR3 is TGTGCCAGCAGCCAAGATCTTGTGTGGGGCGTCGCTTCACCCCTCCACTTT.

The chain combines TRBV7-7 with TRBJ2-7, with D possibly TRBD2 on 5 matching bases. This CDR3 has 14 amino acids. Trimming stripped 1 base from V and 4 bases from J, with 11 bases between. The germline gives CDR1 SSHAT, CDR2 FNYEAQ (reference sequence). DNA of the CDR3: TGTGCCAGCAGCTTAGGAGGGAGAGGGTACGAGCAGTACTTC. Amino acid sequence: CASSLGGRGYEQYF.

The chain links TRBV5-6 to TRBJ2-1; D is uncertain. The germline gives CDR1 SGHDT, CDR2 YYEEEE. This CDR3 is 13 amino acids long. Trimming pared 1 base from V and 4 bases from J, leaving 6 bases between. The CDR3 spells CASSLQMYNEQFF. The CDR3 region has the DNA TGTGCCAGCAGCTTGCAGATGTACAATGAGCAGTTCTTC.

The V gene is TRBV2, the J gene TRBJ1-3; TRBD1 is a possible D gene (5 bases). Between the trimmed V and J ends, which lost 7 bases and 2 bases, there was a span of 12 bases. The length of the CDR3 is 14 residues. Germline V CDR1 and CDR2: SNHLY, FYNNEI. In nucleotides, the CDR3 is TGTGCCAGCATCCGACAGACCACTGGAAACACCATATATTTT. Translated: CASIRQTTGNTIYF.

The chain carries TRBV20-1 and TRBJ2-7; 8 bases match TRBD2. V lost 3 bases and J lost 3; bases outside the gene matches: 7. The germline CDR1 and CDR2 sequences are DFQATT and SNEGSKA (reference sequence). The CDR3 has 14 amino acids. CDR3 nucleotides: TGCAGTGCTAGTAGAATAGCGGGGATCTACGAGCAGTACTTC. Translated, it gives CSASRIAGIYEQYF.

The chain is built from TRBV12-3 or TRBV12-4 and TRBJ2-1; D call uncertain. The CDR3 spans 12 residues. V was clipped by 4 bases and J by 4 bases, with 5 bases between them. For the CDR3, the DNA is TGTGCCAGCAGTTCACTTTACAATGAGCAGTTCTTC. Translating gives CASSSLYNEQFF.

This CDR3 is CASSLRQYSYEQYF. Here the CDR3 DNA reads TGCGCCAGCAGCTTGCGACAGTACTCCTACGAGCAGTACTTC. The chain links TRBV5-1 to TRBJ2-7; D is perhaps TRBD1 (5 bases). Germline V gene lookup returns CDR1 SGHRS and CDR2 YFSETQ. CDR3 length equals 14 residues. V lost 1 base to trimming and J lost 0 bases, with 8 bases between them.